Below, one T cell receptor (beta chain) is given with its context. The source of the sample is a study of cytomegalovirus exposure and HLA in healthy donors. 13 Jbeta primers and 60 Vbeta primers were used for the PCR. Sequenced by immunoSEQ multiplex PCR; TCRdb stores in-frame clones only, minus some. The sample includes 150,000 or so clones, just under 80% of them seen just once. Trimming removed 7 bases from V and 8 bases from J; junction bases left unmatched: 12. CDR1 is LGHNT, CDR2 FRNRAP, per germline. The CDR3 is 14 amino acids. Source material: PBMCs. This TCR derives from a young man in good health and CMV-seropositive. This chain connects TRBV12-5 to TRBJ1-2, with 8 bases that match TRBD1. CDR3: CASDGDRGSLGYTF. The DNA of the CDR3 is TGTGCTAGTGATGGAGACAGGGGCTCTTTGGGCTACACCTTC.